This passage covers 21 T cell receptor beta chains from one sample sequenced in a study of blood T cell repertoires in COVID-19. Produced via immunoSEQ multiplex PCR; TCRdb's table is partial and in-frame only. The repertoire includes more than 150,000 clones, roughly 85% of them detected once, and roughly 28% sits in the top ten. Specimen: peripheral blood. The receptors stem from a woman in her seventies with acute or convalescent COVID-19.

The chain employs TRBV12-3 or TRBV12-4 and TRBJ2-3, with D unresolved. The CDR3 has 13 amino acids. The CDR3 reads CAGGSRLSDTQYF. The DNA for the CDR3 is TGTGCTGGTGGTAGTCGGTTGTCCGATACGCAGTATTTT.

The rearrangement joins TRBV5-1 to TRBJ1-4; D perhaps matches TRBD1 (6 bases). V gave up 5 bases and J gave up 7 bases, with 15 bases separating them. The CDR3 totals 14 residues. The germline V gene encodes CDR1 SGHRS and CDR2 YFSETQ. In DNA, the CDR3 is TGCGCCAGCAGTCTCCAGGGGAAGAGTGAAAAACTGTTTTTT. Residues: CASSLQGKSEKLFF.

The genes are TRBV3-1 (or the pseudogene TRBV3-2) and TRBJ1-2, with D unresolved. The CDR3 has 12 amino acids. Germline V gene sequence: CDR1 LGHDT, CDR2 YNNKEL (reference sequence). Trimming pared 4 bases from V and 7 bases from J, leaving 10 bases between. The CDR3 spells CASSLSAGGYTF. The CDR3 DNA is TGTGCCAGCAGCCTGTCCGCGGGTGGCTACACCTTC.

This clone has more than one count but fewer than ten. The V gene is TRBV7-3, the J gene TRBJ2-1; TRBD2 aligns across 8 bases. This CDR3 is built from 16 residues. The V and J ends lost 0 bases and 7 bases, in that order; junction bases with no gene match: 8. In germline, CDR1 is SGHTA, CDR2 FQGTGA. The CDR3 loop reads CASSLTRSGKSNEQFF. The CDR3 DNA is TGTGCCAGCAGCTTAACGCGTAGCGGGAAATCAAATGAGCAGTTCTTC.

V gene TRBV6-1 combines with J gene TRBJ2-7, with D tentatively TRBD2 (5 bases). From germline, CDR1 is MNHNS and CDR2 SASEGT. Trimming pared 3 bases from V and 3 bases from J, leaving 12 bases between. The CDR3 is 14 residues long. CDR3 protein: CASSDVAMIYEQYF. The CDR3, as DNA: TGTGCCAGCAGTGATGTAGCGATGATCTACGAGCAGTACTTC.

The chain combines TRBV10-1 with TRBJ2-7, with 11 bases identical to TRBD1. V gave up 5 bases and J gave up 2 bases; unmatched junction bases: 8. The CDR3 is 16 residues long. Germline V gives CDR1 WNHNN, CDR2 SYGVQD (reference sequence). The DNA for the CDR3 is TGCGCCAGCAGTCCCCGGCCGGGACAGGGGGCCTACGAGCAGTACTTC. Its protein product is CASSPRPGQGAYEQYF.

The CDR3 DNA sequence: TGTGCCACAAAGGGGGTTACTGGACCAGCAACCGGCACCGGGGAGCTGTTTTTT. Translating gives CATKGVTGPATGTGELFF. The V call is TRBV10-3, the J call TRBJ2-2, with D possibly being TRBD1 (6 bases). V was clipped by 10 bases and J by 4 bases, with 28 bases between them. Germline CDR1 and CDR2: ENHRY and SYGVKD. CDR3 length: 18 amino acids.

The rearrangement joins TRBV11-2 to TRBJ2-7, with 9 bases fitting TRBD1. CDR1 is SGHAT, CDR2 FQNNGV, per germline. The CDR3 consists of 15 residues. J lost 4 bases, V lost 5 bases, and 9 bases had no gene match. CDR3 sequence (DNA): TGTGCCAGCAGCGCCCCCGGGACAGGGTCGTACGAGCAGTACTTC. Amino acids: CASSAPGTGSYEQYF.

The chain couples TRBV3-1 (or the pseudogene TRBV3-2) to TRBJ1-1, with 9 bases fitting TRBD1. Per the germline V gene, CDR1 is LGHDT and CDR2 is YNNKEL (reference sequence). The CDR3 extends over 14 amino acids. Trimming cost V 4 bases and J 6 bases; bases outside gene matches: 6. For the CDR3, the DNA is TGTGCCAGCAGCCGATCGGACAGGGGTGCTGAAGCTTTCTTT. Its protein is CASSRSDRGAEAFF.

V is TRBV5-1 and J is TRBJ2-3; 7 positions match TRBD2. This CDR3 region has 16 residues. The V and J ends lost 4 bases and 0 bases, in that order; junction bases with no gene match: 8. Looked up from germline, CDR1 is SGHRS and CDR2 is YFSETQ. In DNA form, the CDR3 reads TGCGCCAGCAGCCCCCCCCTAGCGGCTAGCACAGATACGCAGTATTTT. Translated: CASSPPLAASTDTQYF.

The CDR3 protein is CASSLVPGEQPQHF. The CDR3 DNA reads as TGTGCCAGCAGCTTAGTTCCAGGGGAACAGCCCCAGCATTTT. The chain has TRBV7-2 and TRBJ1-5; perhaps TRBD1 as D (6 bases). This CDR3 contains 14 residues. CDR1 is SGHTA and CDR2 is FQGNSA in the germline V gene. Trimming pared 1 base from V and 7 bases from J, leaving 11 bases between. The full variable domain, with the rest looked up from reference TRBV7-2 and TRBJ1-5, is GAGVSQSPSNKVTEKGKDVELRCDPISGHTALYWYRQSLGQGLEFLIYFQGNSAPDKSGLPSDRFSAERTGGSVSTLTIQRTQQEDSAVYLCASSLVPGEQPQHFGDGTRLSIL.

The chain has TRBV30 and TRBJ2-2; 7 bases are a match to TRBD1. J was trimmed by 1 base and V by 0 bases; bases with no gene match: 8. Germline CDR1 GTSNPN, CDR2 SVGIG (reference sequence). The CDR3 extends over 17 amino acids. Written as DNA, the CDR3 is TGTGCCTGGAGTGTACAAACCGGGACAGTGAACACCGGGGAGCTGTTTTTT. It encodes CAWSVQTGTVNTGELFF. Looking up the rest from reference TRBV30 and TRBJ2-2 gives the full variable domain: SQTIHQWPATLVQPVGSPLSLECTVEGTSNPNLYWYRQAAGRGLQLLFYSVGIGQISSEVPQNLSASRPQDRQFILSSKKLLLSDSGFYLCAWSVQTGTVNTGELFFGEGSRLTVL.

The chain links TRBV20-1 to TRBJ2-7; D remains unclear. This CDR3 has 12 amino acids. The germline V and J ends were trimmed by 3 bases and 7 bases, with 13 bases remaining between them. Germline V CDR1 and CDR2: DFQATT, SNEGSKA (reference sequence). This CDR3 reads CSASLMGREQYF. In DNA, the CDR3 is TGCAGTGCTAGTCTAATGGGCCGAGAGCAGTACTTC.

This chain connects TRBV7-2 to TRBJ2-6, with 9 bases aligning to TRBD1. The germline gives CDR1 SGHTA, CDR2 FQGNSA. Losses at the gene ends were 4 bases for V and 3 bases for J; bases not matched to a gene: 4. The CDR3 length is 16 residues. The CDR3 DNA reads as TGTGCCAGCAGCTCACAGGGGGCGCTTGGGGCCAACGTCCTGACTTTC. Translated: CASSSQGALGANVLTF.

The chain carries TRBV10-3 and TRBJ1-5, with D maybe TRBD1 (6 bases). Looked up from germline, CDR1 is ENHRY and CDR2 is SYGVKD. V shed 4 bases and J shed 1 base, with 8 bases lying between them. This CDR3 has 14 residues. CDR3 DNA sequence: TGTGCCATCAGTGCTGGACAGAGCAATCAGCCCCAGCATTTT. This encodes CAISAGQSNQPQHF.

This chain joins TRBV7-3 and TRBJ1-1; tentatively, D is TRBD1 (6 bases). Looked up from germline, CDR1 is SGHTA and CDR2 is FQGTGA. V shed 5 bases and J shed 5 bases, with 15 bases lying between them. The CDR3 runs 14 residues. For the CDR3, the DNA is TGTGCCAGCAGCCTTAACGGGGGGCTGACTGAAGCTTTCTTT. Translated, it gives CASSLNGGLTEAFF. Combining the CDR3 with reference TRBV7-3 and TRBJ1-1 gives the whole variable domain GAGVSQTPSNKVTEKGKYVELRCDPISGHTALYWYRQSLGQGPEFLIYFQGTGAADDSGLPNDRFFAVRPEGSVSTLKIQRTERGDSAVYLCASSLNGGLTEAFFGQGTRLTVV.

V is TRBV5-4 and J is TRBJ1-6; 7 nucleotides align to TRBD1. The V and J ends lost 5 bases and 9 bases, in that order; junction bases with no gene match: 5. Per the germline V gene, CDR1 is SGHNT and CDR2 is YYREEE (reference sequence). The CDR3 length is 13 residues. The CDR3 loop reads CASSPGGGSPLHF. For the CDR3, the DNA is TGTGCCAGCAGTCCAGGGGGAGGTTCACCCCTCCACTTT.

The V call is TRBV4-1, the J call TRBJ2-2; the match to TRBD2 covers 9 bases. The V and J ends lost 4 bases and 4 bases, in that order; junction bases with no gene match: 22. The germline V gene encodes CDR1 MGHRA and CDR2 YSYEKL. This CDR3 region has 21 residues. CDR3 nucleotides: TGCGCCAGCAGCCCGACCCTGCTGGTCCTAGCGGGAATCGATGGCACCGGGGAGCTGTTTTTT. Its translation: CASSPTLLVLAGIDGTGELFF.

The J gene is TRBJ1-5, the V gene TRBV11-2; 8 bases map to TRBD1. Germline loops: CDR1 SGHAT, CDR2 FQNNGV. The V segment lost 3 bases and the J segment 6 bases; nucleotides outside the gene matches: 7. This CDR3 has 15 amino acids. DNA of the CDR3: TGTGCCAGCAGCTTGACAGGGGATATTTTTCAGCCCCAGCATTTT. Amino acid sequence: CASSLTGDIFQPQHF.

The chain recombines TRBV6-6 with TRBJ1-2, with 9 positions matching TRBD1. The V gene's germline CDR1 is MNHNY and CDR2 SVGAGI (reference sequence). J was trimmed by 6 bases and V by 6 bases; bases with no gene match: 5. The CDR3 is made up of 13 amino acids. The CDR3 spells CASSLDRGNGYTF. The CDR3 DNA follows: TGTGCCAGCAGCTTGGACAGGGGAAATGGCTACACCTTC.

The rearrangement joins TRBV3-1 (or the pseudogene TRBV3-2) to TRBJ2-3, with TRBD1 identical over 7 bases. The V segment lost 4 bases and the J segment 1 base; nucleotides outside the gene matches: 2. CDR1 and CDR2 from the germline V gene are LGHDT and YNNKEL (reference sequence). The CDR3 contains 14 residues. The CDR3 region is CASSLDRGTDTQYF. As DNA, the CDR3 is TGTGCCAGCAGCCTCGACAGGGGCACAGATACGCAGTATTTT.